Each of the 3 T cell receptor beta chains below was sequenced from the same sample in a study of CD8 T cells in ankylosing spondylitis. TCRdb re-derived calls from the 5' RACE reads in MiXCR, one entry per CDR3 protein. The sample yields 100,000 to 150,000 distinct CDR3 sequences, around 9.7% seen once. The sequencing input was blood, either unsorted or a sorted T cell fraction (not recorded which). These receptor sequences come from a male donor with ankylosing spondylitis or in good health (not recorded which).

The chain recombines TRBV11-2 with TRBJ2-6, with D maybe TRBD1 (6 bases). The V end was cut by 5 bases, the J end by 0 bases, with 11 bases between. The CDR3 totals 16 residues. CDR1 is SGHAT and CDR2 is FQNNGV in the germline V gene. The CDR3 reads CASSPDRTSGANVLTF. The CDR3 region has the DNA TGTGCCAGCAGCCCGGACAGAACCTCTGGGGCCAACGTCCTGACTTTC.

This clonotype came up many times. The V gene is TRBV5-1, the J gene TRBJ2-3; 10 nucleotides match TRBD2. Germline-derived CDR1 and CDR2 are SGHRS and YFSETQ. The CDR3 is 16 residues long. Trimming took 4 bases from V and 4 from J; bases not matched to a gene: 9. The CDR3 region has the DNA TGCGCCAGCAGCACGGAGCGGGAGGGCATATCAGATACGCAGTATTTT. Translating gives CASSTEREGISDTQYF.

This clonotype was observed at least ten times. The J gene is TRBJ2-2, the V gene TRBV4-3; the D gene is possibly TRBD1 (5 bases). Trimming stripped 3 bases from V and 6 bases from J, with 11 bases between. This CDR3 comprises 14 residues. CDR1 and CDR2 from the germline V gene are LGHNA and YSLEER. This CDR3 reads CASSQQGTPGELFF. In DNA, the CDR3 is TGCGCCAGCAGCCAGCAGGGTACGCCCGGGGAGCTGTTTTTT.